This TCR beta chain was retrieved from a study of T cell responses to AZD1222 COVID-19 vaccine. Study-level findings and limits: Of the AZD1222 recipients, only five to seven were seropositive at baseline.

This table comes from immunoSEQ multiplex PCR, and its TCRdb copy is limited to in-frame clones, with some not included. The sample consists of under 50,000 clones, around 91% of them appearing once. Germline values: CDR1 MDHEN, CDR2 SYDVKM. The CDR3 length is 15 residues. The V gene lost 6 bases and the J gene lost 2 bases, with 14 bases spanning the gap. On this clone: Its antigen is unidentified.

This TCR was recovered from an adult who received the AZD1222 COVID-19 vaccine. This chain uses TRBV28 with TRBJ1-5; no reliable D call. Sequenced here: peripheral blood, sampled 28 days after the second AZD1222 dose. The CDR3 is CASRSREGGNQPQHF. In DNA, the CDR3 is TGTGCCAGCAGGTCCCGTGAGGGAGGCAATCAGCCCCAGCATTTT.